The rows below give T cell receptor beta chains drawn from one sample of a study of cytomegalovirus exposure and HLA in healthy donors. Repertoires were generated with immunoSEQ multiplex PCR, while TCRdb's copy carries only in-frame clones and drops some. Found here are 150,000 to 190,000 clones, approximately 77% of them singletons; the top ten hold under 1.5%. The sequenced sample consisted of PBMCs. These receptors were obtained from a man aged 18 to 30 in good health and CMV-seronegative. The CDR3 runs from the conserved cysteine through the conserved F or W. D genes are given only for firm matches. Part of the rows lack a size; the others show once, few, many or a class for expanded clones.

V gene	CDR3 length	clone size	J gene	D gene	CDR3 protein	CDR3 DNA
TRBV6-5	15	NA	TRBJ1-2	NA	CASSYSMGTAGGYTF	TGTGCCAGCAGTTACTCGATGGGCACAGCGGGAGGCTACACCTTC
TRBV5-1	15	NA	TRBJ1-1	NA	CASSPRGRSYTEAFF	TGCGCCAGCAGCCCCCGTGGGAGAAGTTACACTGAAGCTTTCTTT
TRBV6-6	14	few	TRBJ2-1	NA	CASSTVAGQDEQFF	TGTGCCAGCAGTACCGTGGCCGGCCAGGATGAGCAGTTCTTC
TRBV7-2	14	NA	TRBJ1-1	NA	CASSLGRLNTEAFF	TGTGCCAGCAGCTTAGGCAGGCTGAACACTGAAGCTTTCTTT
TRBV10-3	15	NA	TRBJ1-2	TRBD1	CAISGRQGAGGGYTF	TGTGCCATCAGTGGAAGACAGGGGGCGGGGGGTGGCTACACCTTC
TRBV9	15	once	TRBJ1-2	NA	CASSVEAAKDYGYTF	TGTGCCAGCAGCGTAGAGGCAGCGAAGGACTATGGCTACACCTTC
TRBV7-9	16	NA	TRBJ2-2	NA	CASSWIWTINTGELFF	TGTGCCAGCAGCTGGATATGGACTATCAACACCGGGGAGCTGTTTTTT
TRBV4-3	16	NA	TRBJ2-5	NA	CASNRLRERASETQYF	TGCGCCAGCAACCGTCTCCGGGAGAGGGCGTCCGAGACCCAGTACTTC
TRBV6-5	15	NA	TRBJ2-4	NA	CASRTGQLAKNIQYF	TGTGCCAGCAGAACTGGGCAGCTAGCCAAAAACATTCAGTACTTC
TRBV5-4	17	NA	TRBJ2-1	TRBD2	CASSLFGSGSSYNEQFF	TGTGCCAGCAGCTTGTTTGGTAGCGGGAGCTCCTACAATGAGCAGTTCTTC